The T cell receptor beta chain under discussion was sequenced for a study of blood T cells in healthy people across ages. Turning to the study itself: Capture via template switching afforded approximately one barcoded beta molecule per two T cells.

Donors were systemically healthy Caucasian individuals from Russia aged roughly 6 to 90 years. This clonotype was detected a few times. Sample-barcoded 5' priming and a J-beta primer mix drove a second PCR of about 6 to 11 cycles. Every sample gave at least 2.5 million paired-end reads containing CDR3. TCRdb itself ran the 5' RACE reads through MiXCR, one entry per CDR3 protein. Among 1.5 million or so distinct CDR3 sequences listed, around 42% were seen once. Source material: blood. This TCR derives from a young woman in good health.

This chain's CDR3 is CASSFGRVGYTF. In DNA, the CDR3 is TGTGCCAGCAGTTTTGGCAGGGTAGGCTACACCTTC. The chain has TRBV12-3 or TRBV12-4 and TRBJ1-2; D possibly corresponds to TRBD1 (5 bases). This CDR3 has 12 amino acids. Trimming left V 3 bases short and J 8 bases short, with 10 bases between.